One sample yielded the 25 T cell receptor beta chains listed below, sequenced in a study of a mutant IDH1 vaccine in newly diagnosed glioma. What these receptors recognize is not known. Indicated time point: week 47, end of study. In the vaccine, a single dose held 300 ug of the mutant IDH1 20-mer peptide, along with topical imiquimod. Clones were sequenced by immunoSEQ multiplex PCR, and TCRdb holds only the in-frame ones, with some missing. The top ten hold approximately 19% of the sample, which has roughly 43,000 clones, 70% to 85% seen once. The specimen was PBMCs, collected from a glioma patient whose treatment included an IDH1 peptide vaccine. The receptors shown here come from a man younger than 35 with glioma. Some clones in this sample may be carry-over from other donors' samples.

The gene calls are TRBV6-6 and TRBJ1-4; 7 positions agree with TRBD1. The CDR3 covers 16 residues. The germline V gene encodes CDR1 MNHNY and CDR2 SVGAGI (reference sequence). Losses at the gene ends were 0 bases for V and 5 bases for J; bases not matched to a gene: 6. This CDR3 reads CASSYSRTGSNEKLFF. CDR3 DNA sequence: TGTGCCAGCAGTTACTCTCGGACAGGTTCGAATGAAAAACTGTTTTTT.

This chain links TRBV6-6 with TRBJ2-3; possible D gene TRBD2, 6 bases. V lost 2 bases and J lost 1, with 13 bases in between. CDR3 size: 16 residues. The V gene's germline CDR1 is MNHNY and CDR2 SVGAGI (reference sequence). Here the CDR3 reads CASSYPSGVGTDTQYF. The DNA of the CDR3 is TGTGCCAGCAGTTACCCCTCGGGAGTGGGCACAGATACGCAGTATTTT.

The count of this clone is one. The V call is TRBV7-2, the J call TRBJ2-1; TRBD2 aligns across 9 bases. Unmatched junction bases numbered 9, after V lost 2 bases and J lost 7 bases. CDR3 size: 16 residues. Germline V gives CDR1 SGHTA, CDR2 FQGNSA. The CDR3 DNA reads TGTGCCAGCAGCTTACAGGCGGGGGGGCCGAGGAATGAGCAGTTCTTC. This sequence encodes CASSLQAGGPRNEQFF.

The chain uses TRBV5-6 and TRBJ1-1; D unclear. The CDR3 extends over 11 amino acids. Germline V gene sequence: CDR1 SGHDT, CDR2 YYEEEE. V was pared by 1 base and J by 3 bases, with 1 base between. Here the CDR3 DNA reads TGTGCCAGCAGCTTGTACACTGAAGCTTTCTTT. This gives the protein CASSLYTEAFF.

The CDR3 reads CSVEDLAGGKDTQYF. The CDR3 DNA reads TGCAGCGTTGAAGATCTAGCGGGGGGGAAGGATACGCAGTATTTT. The rearrangement uses TRBV29-1 and TRBJ2-3; 12 bases are a match to TRBD2. V trimming: 0 bases; J trimming: 6 bases; junction bases outside the gene matches: 4. CDR1 and CDR2 (germline): SQVTM, ANQGSEA. The CDR3 length is 15 residues.

This clone was observed a few times. The gene calls are TRBV2 and TRBJ1-1, with a tentative D call TRBD1 (5 bases). Germline V gene sequence: CDR1 SNHLY, CDR2 FYNNEI. This CDR3 has 14 residues. V shed 3 bases and J shed 1 base, with 9 bases lying between them. The CDR3 sequence: CASSDRVTNTEAFF. The CDR3 bases are TGTGCCAGCAGTGACAGGGTAACGAACACTGAAGCTTTCTTT.

This chain links TRBV5-6 with TRBJ1-2, with 9 bases that match TRBD1. With V trimmed by 0 bases and J by 10 bases, 7 bases remained unmatched. Germline CDR1 is SGHDT and CDR2 is YYEEEE. The CDR3 consists of 14 residues. DNA for the CDR3: TGTGCCAGCAGCTTGGGAACAGGGGGCCATGACTACACCTTC. It yields the protein CASSLGTGGHDYTF.

The V and J genes are TRBV18 and TRBJ2-3; D gene unclear. Trimming cost V 2 bases and J 2 bases, with 8 bases left between them. Germline values: CDR1 KGHSH, CDR2 LQKENI. The length of the CDR3 is 14 residues. Written as DNA, the CDR3 is TGTGCCAGCTCACCAGCAGGAGTCACAGATACGCAGTATTTT. It specifies CASSPAGVTDTQYF.

The gene calls are TRBV18 and TRBJ2-6, with 10 positions matching TRBD1. CDR1 KGHSH and CDR2 LQKENI come from the germline V gene. With 3 bases clipped from V and 2 bases from J, the junction kept 4 bases outside the gene matches. This CDR3 region has 17 residues. This chain's CDR3 is CASSPSGTGAGANVLTF. In nucleotides, the CDR3 is TGTGCCAGCTCACCGTCCGGGACAGGGGCTGGGGCCAACGTCCTGACTTTC.

This rearrangement joins TRBV2 to TRBJ1-5; D is uncertain. V was cut by 0 bases and J by 6 bases, with 6 bases left in between. CDR3 length: 13 residues. Germline V gene sequence: CDR1 SNHLY, CDR2 FYNNEI. The chain's CDR3 is CASSEATGQPQHF. The CDR3 DNA is TGTGCCAGCAGTGAAGCGACTGGTCAGCCCCAGCATTTT. The full variable domain, its missing parts supplied by reference TRBV2 and TRBJ1-5, is EPEVTQTPSHQVTQMGQEVILRCVPISNHLYFYWYRQILGQKVEFLVSFYNNEISEKSEIFDDQFSVERPDGSNFTLKIRSTKLEDSAMYFCASSEATGQPQHFGDGTRLSIL.

The gene calls are TRBV5-1 and TRBJ2-2; 7 nucleotides agree with TRBD1. The CDR3 loop spans 15 amino acids. The V gene end was trimmed by 4 bases and the J gene end by 2 bases; junction bases not matched to a gene: 5. Looked up from germline, CDR1 is SGHRS and CDR2 is YFSETQ. This chain's CDR3 is CASSIRDSNTGELFF. Written as DNA, the CDR3 is TGCGCCAGCAGCATCAGGGACAGTAACACCGGGGAGCTGTTTTTT. The full variable domain, rest sourced from reference TRBV5-1 and TRBJ2-2, is KAGVTQTPRYLIKTRGQQVTLSCSPISGHRSVSWYQQTPGQGLQFLFEYFSETQRNKGNFPGRFSGRQFSNSRSEMNVSTLELGDSALYLCASSIRDSNTGELFFGEGSRLTVL.

In the case of this clone: One end of the junction fails to match germline, which may point to a read error. The CDR3 region has the DNA TGTGCTAGCAGCTTAATGTCCGGTTCCTACGAGCAGTACTTC. Protein: CASSLMSGSYEQYF. The chain couples TRBV7-7 to TRBJ2-7; D gene uncertain. CDR1 SSHAT and CDR2 FNYEAQ come from the germline V gene (reference sequence). The CDR3 totals 14 residues.

This rearrangement joins TRBV6-1 to TRBJ1-5, with D unresolved. Germline CDR1 MNHNS, CDR2 SASEGT. Trimming took 2 bases from V and 0 from J, leaving 5 bases between them. The CDR3 spans 14 residues. The CDR3 is CASSEQFSNQPQHF. CDR3 nucleotide sequence: TGTGCCAGCAGTGAACAGTTTAGCAATCAGCCCCAGCATTTT.

V gene TRBV30 combines with J gene TRBJ2-5; 8 bases match TRBD2. CDR1 and CDR2 (germline): GTSNPN, SVGIG (reference sequence). J lost 3 bases, V lost 8 bases, and 5 bases had no gene match. The CDR3 spans 12 residues. CDR3 coding DNA: TGTGCCCTCGGGACTAGGGAAGAGACCCAGTACTTC. Amino acid sequence: CALGTREETQYF.

The chain employs TRBV13 and TRBJ2-2; tentatively, D is TRBD2 (5 bases). Trimming stripped 5 bases from V and 3 bases from J, with 19 bases between. The germline V gene has CDR1 PRHDT and CDR2 FYEKMQ (reference sequence). This CDR3 has 17 amino acids. As DNA, the CDR3 is TGTGCCAGCAGCCCCGAGGCCTCCGGGATCTACACCGGGGAGCTGTTTTTT. Its protein product is CASSPEASGIYTGELFF.

For the CDR3, the DNA is TGTGCCAGCAGCTTCCAAACGCTTGGACAGGGCCTGGAGACCCAGTACTTC. This gives the protein CASSFQTLGQGLETQYF. The chain carries TRBV7-2 and TRBJ2-5, with TRBD1 matching 8 bases. Germline V CDR1 and CDR2: SGHTA, FQGNSA. V lost 3 bases to trimming and J lost 5 bases; unmatched junction nucleotides: 14. CDR3 length: 17 residues.

J is TRBJ1-2 and V is TRBV10-3, with D uncertain. Germline lookup yields CDR1 ENHRY and CDR2 SYGVKD. This CDR3 has 13 amino acids. V lost 3 bases and J lost 8, with 13 bases in between. As DNA, the CDR3 is TGTGCCATCAGTGAACGAGGTGATAACGGCTACACCTTC. Amino acids: CAISERGDNGYTF.

The rearrangement uses TRBV6-5 and TRBJ1-3, with unresolved D. V was shortened by 5 bases and J by 0 bases, with 8 bases between the two germline ends. Germline CDR1 and CDR2: MNHEY and SVGAGI. The CDR3 runs to 14 residues. CDR3 bases: TGTGCCAGCAGTCCAGTGATCTCTGGAAACACCATATATTTT. Its protein product is CASSPVISGNTIYF.

This chain uses TRBV5-1 with TRBJ1-1; D call uncertain. The germline V gene has CDR1 SGHRS and CDR2 YFSETQ. CDR3 length: 14 amino acids. V lost 4 bases, J lost 1 base, and 11 bases lay in between. CDR3 residues: CASSVTKQNTEAFF. CDR3 sequence (DNA): TGCGCCAGCAGCGTAACAAAACAGAACACTGAAGCTTTCTTT.

This clone was detected a few times. V usage is TRBV29-1 and J usage is TRBJ1-1; D remains unclear. CDR1 is SQVTM and CDR2 is ANQGSEA in the germline V gene. With 4 bases removed from V and 0 bases from J, the gap between germline ends came to 9 bases. CDR3 length equals 13 residues. CDR3 region: CSVVRMMNTEAFF. The CDR3 DNA is TGCAGCGTTGTCAGAATGATGAACACTGAAGCTTTCTTT.

The chain recombines TRBV30 with TRBJ2-6, with a weak D call TRBD1 (5 bases). Germline assignment: CDR1 GTSNPN and CDR2 SVGIG (reference sequence). Trimming removed 4 bases at V and 1 base at J, with 14 bases between. The CDR3 runs 16 residues. Written as DNA, the CDR3 is TGTGCCTGGACCCAACCCTCAGGGTCTGGGGCCAACGTCCTGACTTTC. Residues: CAWTQPSGSGANVLTF.

This chain connects TRBV5-1 to TRBJ1-2, with D possibly being TRBD1 (5 bases). From germline, CDR1 is SGHRS and CDR2 YFSETQ. The CDR3 has 15 amino acids. Trimming left V 1 base short and J 1 base short, with 11 bases between. The CDR3 region has the DNA TGCGCCAGCAGCTTGAGCGCAGGGATTAACTATGGCTACACCTTC. It encodes CASSLSAGINYGYTF. The whole variable domain, filled in from reference TRBV5-1 and TRBJ1-2, reads KAGVTQTPRYLIKTRGQQVTLSCSPISGHRSVSWYQQTPGQGLQFLFEYFSETQRNKGNFPGRFSGRQFSNSRSEMNVSTLELGDSALYLCASSLSAGINYGYTFGSGTRLTVV.

The chain joins TRBV4-2 to TRBJ2-5; a possible D gene is TRBD2 (7 bases). This CDR3 is built from 16 residues. Trimming pared 0 bases from V and 5 bases from J, leaving 16 bases between. Germline-derived CDR1 and CDR2 are LGHNA and YNFKEQ. CDR3 protein: CASSQEGPGGAETQYF. The CDR3 coding sequence is TGTGCCAGCAGCCAAGAAGGACCGGGGGGCGCGGAGACCCAGTACTTC.

The chain links TRBV7-9 to TRBJ1-4, with 12 bases matching TRBD1. The CDR3 runs to 16 residues. J was trimmed by 10 bases and V by 5 bases; bases with no gene match: 11. The germline V gene encodes CDR1 SEHNR and CDR2 FQNEAQ (reference sequence). The DNA for the CDR3 is TGTGCCAGCAGCCCGCACGGGACAGGGGGCGTGGGAAAACTGTTTTTT. Its translation: CASSPHGTGGVGKLFF. The complete variable domain, with remaining parts taken from reference TRBV7-9 and TRBJ1-4, reads DTGVSQNPRHKITKRGQNVTFRCDPISEHNRLYWYRQTLGQGPEFLTYFQNEAQLEKSRLLSDRFSAERPKGSFSTLEIQRTEQGDSAMYLCASSPHGTGGVGKLFFGSGTQLSVL.

This chain connects TRBV30 to TRBJ1-1, with D maybe TRBD1 (5 bases). Per germline, CDR1 GTSNPN and CDR2 SVGIG (reference sequence). V lost 2 bases and J 0 bases, leaving 16 bases between the germline ends. There are 16 residues in the CDR3. For the CDR3, the DNA is TGTGCCTGGAGTCCTCGGGGAGGGGTTATGAACACTGAAGCTTTCTTT. Residues: CAWSPRGGVMNTEAFF.